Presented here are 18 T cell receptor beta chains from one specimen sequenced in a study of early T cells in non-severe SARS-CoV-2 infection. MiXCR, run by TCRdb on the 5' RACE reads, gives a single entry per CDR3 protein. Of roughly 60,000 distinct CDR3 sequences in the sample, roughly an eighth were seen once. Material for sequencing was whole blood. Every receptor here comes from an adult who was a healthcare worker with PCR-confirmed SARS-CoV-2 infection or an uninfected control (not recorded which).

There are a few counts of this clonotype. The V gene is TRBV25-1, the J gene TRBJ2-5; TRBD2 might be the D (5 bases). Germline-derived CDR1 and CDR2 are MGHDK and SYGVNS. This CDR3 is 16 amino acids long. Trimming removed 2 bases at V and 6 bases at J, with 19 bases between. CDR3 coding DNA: TGTGCCAGCAGTGAAGAGGGAAGTACCGGTAGGAAGACCCAGTACTTC. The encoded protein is CASSEEGSTGRKTQYF.

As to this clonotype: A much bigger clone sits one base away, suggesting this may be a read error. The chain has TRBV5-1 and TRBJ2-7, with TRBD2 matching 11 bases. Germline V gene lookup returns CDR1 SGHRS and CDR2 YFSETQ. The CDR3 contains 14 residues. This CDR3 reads CACSLTSGGYEQYF. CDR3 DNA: TGCGCCTGCAGCCTAACTAGCGGGGGCTACGAGCAGTACTTC.

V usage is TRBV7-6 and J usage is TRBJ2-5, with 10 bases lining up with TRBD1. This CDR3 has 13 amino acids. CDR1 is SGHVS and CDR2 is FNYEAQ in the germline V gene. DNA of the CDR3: TGTGTCACCGACAGGGGGCCGGGGGAGACCCAGTACTTC. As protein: CVTDRGPGETQYF.

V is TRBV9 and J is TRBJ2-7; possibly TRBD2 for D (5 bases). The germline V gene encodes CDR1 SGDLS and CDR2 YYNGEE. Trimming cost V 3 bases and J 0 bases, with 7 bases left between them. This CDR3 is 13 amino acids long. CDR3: CASSGRNSYEQYF. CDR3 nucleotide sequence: TGTGCCAGCAGCGGGAGGAACTCCTACGAGCAGTACTTC.

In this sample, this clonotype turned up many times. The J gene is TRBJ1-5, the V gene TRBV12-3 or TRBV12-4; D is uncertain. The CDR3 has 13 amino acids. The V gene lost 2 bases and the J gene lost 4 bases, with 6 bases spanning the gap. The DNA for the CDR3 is TGTGCCAGCAGTTTATTTTGGAATCAGCCCCAGCATTTT. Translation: CASSLFWNQPQHF.

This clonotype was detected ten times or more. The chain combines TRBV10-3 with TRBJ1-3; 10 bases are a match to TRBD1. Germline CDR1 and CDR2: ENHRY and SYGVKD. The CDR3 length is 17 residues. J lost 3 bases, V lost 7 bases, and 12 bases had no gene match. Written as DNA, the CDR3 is TGTGCCATCATTCCCGGGACAGGGGCTTTAGGTGGAAACACCATATATTTT. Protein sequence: CAIIPGTGALGGNTIYF.

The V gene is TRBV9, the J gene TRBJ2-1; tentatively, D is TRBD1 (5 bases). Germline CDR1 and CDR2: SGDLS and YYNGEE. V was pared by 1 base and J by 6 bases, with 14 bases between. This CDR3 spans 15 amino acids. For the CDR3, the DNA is TGTGCCAGCAGCGTATCACTTCAGGGATTCAATGAGCAGTTCTTC. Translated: CASSVSLQGFNEQFF. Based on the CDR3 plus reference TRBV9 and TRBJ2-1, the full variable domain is DSGVTQTPKHLITATGQRVTLRCSPRSGDLSVYWYQQSLDQGLQFLIQYYNGEERAKGNILERFSAQQFPDLHSELNLSSLELGDSALYFCASSVSLQGFNEQFFGPGTRLTVL.

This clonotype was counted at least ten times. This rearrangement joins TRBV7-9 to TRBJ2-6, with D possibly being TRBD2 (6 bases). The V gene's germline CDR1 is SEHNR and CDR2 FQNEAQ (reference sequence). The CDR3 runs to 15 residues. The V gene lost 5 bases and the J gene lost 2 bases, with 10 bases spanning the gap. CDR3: CASSGTAAGANVLTF. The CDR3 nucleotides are TGTGCCAGCAGCGGGACTGCCGCTGGGGCCAACGTCCTGACTTTC.

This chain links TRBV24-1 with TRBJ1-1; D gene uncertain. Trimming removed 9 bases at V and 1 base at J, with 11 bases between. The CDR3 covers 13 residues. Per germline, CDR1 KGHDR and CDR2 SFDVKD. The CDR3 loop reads CATSNDKNTEAFF. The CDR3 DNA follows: TGTGCCACCTCTAACGACAAGAACACTGAAGCTTTCTTT.

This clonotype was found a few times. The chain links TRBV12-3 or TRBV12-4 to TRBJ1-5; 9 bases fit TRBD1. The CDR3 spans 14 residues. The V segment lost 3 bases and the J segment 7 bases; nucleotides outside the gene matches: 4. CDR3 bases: TGTGCCAGCAGTTTCGGGACAGGGATACAGCCCCAGCATTTT. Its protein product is CASSFGTGIQPQHF.

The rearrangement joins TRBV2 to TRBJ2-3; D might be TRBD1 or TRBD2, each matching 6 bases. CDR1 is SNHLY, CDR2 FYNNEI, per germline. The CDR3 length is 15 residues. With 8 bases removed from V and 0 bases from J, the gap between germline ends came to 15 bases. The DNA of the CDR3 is TGTGCCAGCTCGTCGGGGGACACTAGCACAGATACGCAGTATTTT. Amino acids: CASSSGDTSTDTQYF.

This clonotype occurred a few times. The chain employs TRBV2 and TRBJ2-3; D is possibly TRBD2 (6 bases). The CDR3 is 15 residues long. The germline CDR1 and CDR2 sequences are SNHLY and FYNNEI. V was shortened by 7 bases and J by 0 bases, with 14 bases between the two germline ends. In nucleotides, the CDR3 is TGTGCCAGCATGTTCCGGGACTCAAGCACAGATACGCAGTATTTT. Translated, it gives CASMFRDSSTDTQYF.

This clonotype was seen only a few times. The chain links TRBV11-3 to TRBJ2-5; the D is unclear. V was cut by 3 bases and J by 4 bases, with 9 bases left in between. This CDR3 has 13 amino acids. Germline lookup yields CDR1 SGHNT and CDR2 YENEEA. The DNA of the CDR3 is TGTGCCAGCAGCTTTGAGGTGGGAGAGACCCAGTACTTC. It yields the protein CASSFEVGETQYF.

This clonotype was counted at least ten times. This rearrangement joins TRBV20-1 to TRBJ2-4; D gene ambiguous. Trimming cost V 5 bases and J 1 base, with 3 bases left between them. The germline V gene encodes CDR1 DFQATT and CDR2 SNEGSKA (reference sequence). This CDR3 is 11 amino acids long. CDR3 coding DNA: TGCAGTGCTGGTGCCAAAAACATTCAGTACTTC. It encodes CSAGAKNIQYF.

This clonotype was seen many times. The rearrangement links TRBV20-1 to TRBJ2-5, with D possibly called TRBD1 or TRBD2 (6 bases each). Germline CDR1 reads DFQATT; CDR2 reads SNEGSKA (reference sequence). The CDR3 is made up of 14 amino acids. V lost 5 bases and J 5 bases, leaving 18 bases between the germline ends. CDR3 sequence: CSAERGRSWETQYF. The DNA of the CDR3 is TGCAGTGCTGAAAGGGGGAGGAGTTGGGAGACCCAGTACTTC.

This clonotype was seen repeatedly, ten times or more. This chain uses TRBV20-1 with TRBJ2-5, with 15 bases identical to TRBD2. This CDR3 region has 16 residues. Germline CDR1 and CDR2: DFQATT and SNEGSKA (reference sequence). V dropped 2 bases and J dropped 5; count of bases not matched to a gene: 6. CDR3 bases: TGCAGTGCTAGATGGACTAGCGGGAGGGCCGGGGAGACCCAGTACTTC. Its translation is CSARWTSGRAGETQYF.

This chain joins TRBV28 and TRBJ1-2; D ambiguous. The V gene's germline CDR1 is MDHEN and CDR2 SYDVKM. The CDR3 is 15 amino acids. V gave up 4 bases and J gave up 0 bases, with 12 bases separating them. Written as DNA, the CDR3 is TGTGCCAGCAGTTCCCCGATTGTGGCTAACTATGGCTACACCTTC. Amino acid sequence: CASSSPIVANYGYTF.

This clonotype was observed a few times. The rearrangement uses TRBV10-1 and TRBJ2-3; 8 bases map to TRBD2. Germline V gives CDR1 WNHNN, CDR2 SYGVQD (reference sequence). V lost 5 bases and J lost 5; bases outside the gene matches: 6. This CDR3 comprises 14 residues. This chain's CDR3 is CASSSSGSGDTQYF. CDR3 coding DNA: TGCGCCAGCAGTTCCAGCGGGAGTGGAGATACGCAGTATTTT.